Presented here are 25 T cell receptor beta chains from one specimen sequenced in a study of cytomegalovirus exposure and HLA in healthy donors. The PCR used 60 Vbeta and 13 Jbeta primers. TCRdb's table, derived via immunoSEQ multiplex PCR, lists solely in-frame clones and lacks some. The profile covers fewer than 250,000 clones, with around 75% appearing a single time and around 3.2% taken by the ten largest. Sample: PBMCs. Receptors were obtained from a woman aged 25 to 39 in good health and CMV-seropositive.

A single count supports this clone. A read error may account for a junction end that differs from germline. V usage is TRBV7-9 and J usage is TRBJ2-1; D is ambiguous. The CDR3 spans 14 residues. CDR1 is SEHNR, CDR2 FQNEAQ, per germline (reference sequence). The CDR3 here is CSSSLAGAPGEQFF. CDR3 DNA sequence: TGTTCCAGCAGCCTGGCCGGAGCACCGGGTGAGCAGTTCTTC.

The rearrangement links TRBV4-1 to TRBJ2-1; TRBD2 matches 14 bases. J gave up 4 bases and V 1 base, and 6 bases lay outside the gene matches. Germline V CDR1 and CDR2: MGHRA, YSYEKL. This CDR3 region has 18 residues. The CDR3 region is CASSQGLAGGPSYNEQFF. Written as DNA, the CDR3 is TGCGCCAGCAGCCAAGGACTAGCGGGAGGGCCATCATACAATGAGCAGTTCTTC.

This clone was seen a handful of times. The CDR3 protein is CASSFRGTGELFF. In nucleotides, the CDR3 is TGTGCCAGCAGCTTCCGGGGCACCGGGGAGCTGTTTTTT. The chain couples TRBV5-6 to TRBJ2-2, with TRBD2 as a possible D gene (5 bases). With 2 bases removed from V and 4 bases from J, the gap between germline ends came to 6 bases. Looked up from germline, CDR1 is SGHDT and CDR2 is YYEEEE. The CDR3 is 13 residues long.

The gene calls are TRBV28 and TRBJ1-2; D gene uncertain. Per the germline V gene, CDR1 is MDHEN and CDR2 is SYDVKM. V dropped 2 bases and J dropped 2 bases, with 9 bases sitting between them. The CDR3 spans 14 residues. CDR3 sequence: CASSLTAPNYGYTF. CDR3 DNA sequence: TGTGCCAGCAGTTTAACAGCTCCAAACTATGGCTACACCTTC.

This clone is a singleton in its sample. The rearrangement joins TRBV27 to TRBJ2-2; D remains ambiguous. This CDR3 comprises 12 residues. Trimming stripped 2 bases from V and 8 bases from J, with 6 bases between. Germline V gene sequence: CDR1 MNHEY, CDR2 SMNVEV (reference sequence). CDR3 region: CASSLTRGELFF. The CDR3 DNA sequence: TGTGCCAGCAGTTTAACGCGGGGGGAGCTGTTTTTT.

CDR3 bases: TGTGCCAGCAGTTTATTGCAGTTCAATCAGCCCCAGCATTTT. Protein sequence: CASSLLQFNQPQHF. The chain links TRBV28 to TRBJ1-5; D not resolved. With 1 base removed from V and 3 bases from J, the gap between germline ends came to 7 bases. Germline loops: CDR1 MDHEN, CDR2 SYDVKM. The CDR3 is 14 residues long. The full variable domain, with the rest looked up from reference TRBV28 and TRBJ1-5, is DVKVTQSSRYLVKRTGEKVFLECVQDMDHENMFWYRQDPGLGLRLIYFSYDVKMKEKGDIPEGYSVSREKKERFSLILESASTNQTSMYLCASSLLQFNQPQHFGDGTRLSIL.

The chain recombines TRBV5-1 with TRBJ2-1; perhaps TRBD1 as D (6 bases). The V gene lost 4 bases and the J gene lost 5 bases, with 13 bases spanning the gap. From germline, CDR1 is SGHRS and CDR2 YFSETQ. The CDR3 is 14 residues long. The CDR3 sequence: CASSPRSGDNEQFF. The CDR3 bases are TGCGCCAGCAGCCCTCGGTCAGGGGACAATGAGCAGTTCTTC.

This clone has only a few counts. The chain recombines TRBV20-1 with TRBJ2-2; D remains unclear. Germline V gives CDR1 DFQATT, CDR2 SNEGSKA (reference sequence). V shed 5 bases and J shed 2 bases, with 3 bases lying between them. The CDR3 length is 11 residues. The CDR3: CSALNTGELFF. The CDR3 DNA reads as TGCAGTGCTCTAAACACCGGGGAGCTGTTTTTT.

A note on this clone: Its ends do not fully match the called genes, so a read error is possible. The V gene is TRBV7-9, the J gene TRBJ2-2; TRBD2 might be the D (6 bases). The V gene's germline CDR1 is SEHNR and CDR2 FQNEAQ (reference sequence). The CDR3 contains 15 residues. The CDR3 loop reads CSSSLPEGNTGELFF. In DNA form, the CDR3 reads TGTTCCAGCAGCTTACCGGAGGGGAACACCGGGGAGCTGTTTTTT.

The chain links TRBV28 to TRBJ2-1; 10 bases agree with TRBD2. The CDR3 has 15 residues. CDR1 and CDR2 (germline): MDHEN, SYDVKM. J gave up 9 bases and V 1 base, and 6 bases lay outside the gene matches. The CDR3 sequence is CASSLSLAGAVEQFF. Here the CDR3 DNA reads TGTGCCAGCAGTTTATCTCTAGCGGGAGCTGTTGAGCAGTTCTTC.

CDR3 residues: CASSLNSGANSYEQYF. Written as DNA, the CDR3 is TGCGCCAGCAGCTTGAATAGCGGGGCCAACTCCTACGAGCAGTACTTC. The rearrangement links TRBV5-1 to TRBJ2-7, with 8 bases identical to TRBD2. J lost 0 bases, V lost 1 base, and 6 bases had no gene match. The CDR3 runs 16 residues. In germline, CDR1 is SGHRS, CDR2 YFSETQ.

The rearrangement links TRBV5-8 to TRBJ2-2; TRBD2 is a possible D gene (6 bases). This CDR3 comprises 16 residues. The germline V and J ends were trimmed by 4 bases and 5 bases, with 18 bases remaining between them. CDR1 and CDR2 from the germline V gene are SGHTS and YDEGEE. Written as DNA, the CDR3 is TGTGCCAGCAGCCCTACGATGCGGGATTTAACCGGGGAGCTGTTTTTT. Its translation: CASSPTMRDLTGELFF.

J is TRBJ2-7 and V is TRBV7-9; 9 positions agree with TRBD1. V lost 5 bases and J lost 0; bases outside the gene matches: 8. The CDR3 is 16 amino acids. Germline V gives CDR1 SEHNR, CDR2 FQNEAQ (reference sequence). CDR3 in amino acids: CASSAAGTGNSYEQYF. CDR3 DNA sequence: TGTGCCAGCAGCGCAGCCGGGACAGGGAACTCCTACGAGCAGTACTTC.

V usage is TRBV7-8 and J usage is TRBJ2-7, with 10 bases that match TRBD2. The CDR3 has 15 amino acids. V lost 3 bases to trimming and J lost 1 base; unmatched junction nucleotides: 3. Germline V lookup: CDR1 SGHVS, CDR2 FQNEAQ. CDR3: CASSFDSGGSYEQYF. The CDR3 DNA reads as TGTGCCAGCAGCTTCGATAGCGGGGGGTCCTACGAGCAGTACTTC.

V is TRBV2 and J is TRBJ2-3; 10 positions match TRBD2. CDR1 and CDR2 (germline): SNHLY, FYNNEI. The J segment lost 5 bases and the V segment lost 6 bases, leaving 11 bases of the junction unmatched. CDR3 length: 16 amino acids. CDR3 amino acids: CASSPMLAGEVDTQYF. The CDR3 nucleotides are TGTGCCAGCAGCCCGATGCTAGCGGGAGAAGTAGATACGCAGTATTTT.

The chain couples TRBV28 to TRBJ2-5; D not resolved. V was clipped by 3 bases and J by 1 base, with 9 bases between them. CDR3 length: 14 amino acids. Germline CDR1 MDHEN, CDR2 SYDVKM. CDR3 residues: CASSFDPVQETQYF. For the CDR3, the DNA is TGTGCCAGCAGTTTTGATCCGGTCCAAGAGACCCAGTACTTC.

A note on this clone: The junction does not match germline at one end; this may be a read error. This chain links TRBV2 with TRBJ2-3; D gene uncertain. The CDR3 covers 10 residues. The germline CDR1 and CDR2 sequences are SNHLY and FYNNEI. CDR3 sequence reads: CATETDTLYF. In DNA, the CDR3 is TGTGCCACAGAAACAGATACGCTGTATTTT.

A single count supports this clone. The chain links TRBV5-1 to TRBJ2-2; 9 bases align to TRBD2. V trimming: 5 bases; J trimming: 7 bases; junction bases outside the gene matches: 18. Germline loops: CDR1 SGHRS, CDR2 YFSETQ. This CDR3 has 18 residues. The CDR3, as DNA: TGCGCCAGCAGTCTGGGGTCTAGCGGGAATGCAGGAGGCGGGGAGCTGTTTTTT. This gives the protein CASSLGSSGNAGGGELFF.

The chain carries TRBV7-9 and TRBJ2-2; D possibly corresponds to TRBD1 (5 bases). V lost 0 bases, J lost 6 bases, and 5 bases lay in between. This CDR3 is built from 13 residues. Germline V gene sequence: CDR1 SEHNR, CDR2 FQNEAQ (reference sequence). The CDR3, as DNA: TGTGCCAGCAGCTTAGCAGGGGCCGGGGAGCTGTTTTTT. It encodes CASSLAGAGELFF.

The J gene is TRBJ2-1, the V gene TRBV5-1; the match to TRBD2 covers 10 bases. The CDR3 runs 17 residues. After removal of 2 bases from V and 1 base from J, the junction contained 6 bases not matched to a gene. Germline V gives CDR1 SGHRS, CDR2 YFSETQ. For the CDR3, the DNA is TGCGCCAGCAGCTTTCCCAAGCGGGAGGGGTCCTACAATGAGCAGTTCTTC. Translating gives CASSFPKREGSYNEQFF.

The chain carries TRBV14 and TRBJ2-2, with TRBD1 matching 7 bases. The CDR3 is 15 residues long. The germline gives CDR1 SGHDN, CDR2 FVKESK. Trimming removed 4 bases from V and 5 bases from J; junction bases left unmatched: 7. CDR3 region: CASSPLDRPTGELFF. DNA of the CDR3: TGTGCCAGCAGCCCCTTGGACAGGCCGACCGGGGAGCTGTTTTTT.

The chain couples TRBV6-1 to TRBJ1-4; D ambiguous. The CDR3 runs 16 residues. V was trimmed by 3 bases and J by 0 bases, leaving 11 bases between them. The germline V gene has CDR1 MNHNS and CDR2 SASEGT. This CDR3 reads CASSDPGSATNEKLFF. CDR3 DNA sequence: TGTGCCAGCAGTGATCCTGGCAGTGCAACTAATGAAAAACTGTTTTTT.

The chain has TRBV2 and TRBJ2-7; 8 positions match TRBD1. From germline, CDR1 is SNHLY and CDR2 FYNNEI. This CDR3 has 14 amino acids. The CDR3: CALKSGRGPQEQYF. CDR3 coding DNA: TGTGCTCTCAAGTCGGGCAGGGGGCCCCAGGAGCAGTACTTC.

In this sample, this clone turned up a few times. J is TRBJ2-1 and V is TRBV11-2, with D perhaps TRBD2 (5 bases). Trimming stripped 2 bases from V and 5 bases from J, with 13 bases between. Germline assignment: CDR1 SGHAT and CDR2 FQNNGV. CDR3 length: 15 amino acids. The CDR3 sequence is CASSLIRGSHNEQFF. The CDR3 DNA is TGTGCCAGCAGCTTAATCCGGGGTTCACACAATGAGCAGTTCTTC.

The chain couples TRBV2 to TRBJ1-6, with 8 bases fitting TRBD1. The ends lost 6 bases at V and 7 bases at J; junction bases unmatched: 5. This CDR3 has 14 amino acids. The V gene's germline CDR1 is SNHLY and CDR2 FYNNEI. The CDR3 here is CASRPGQVNSPLHF. CDR3 in DNA: TGTGCCAGCAGGCCGGGACAGGTGAATTCACCCCTCCACTTT.